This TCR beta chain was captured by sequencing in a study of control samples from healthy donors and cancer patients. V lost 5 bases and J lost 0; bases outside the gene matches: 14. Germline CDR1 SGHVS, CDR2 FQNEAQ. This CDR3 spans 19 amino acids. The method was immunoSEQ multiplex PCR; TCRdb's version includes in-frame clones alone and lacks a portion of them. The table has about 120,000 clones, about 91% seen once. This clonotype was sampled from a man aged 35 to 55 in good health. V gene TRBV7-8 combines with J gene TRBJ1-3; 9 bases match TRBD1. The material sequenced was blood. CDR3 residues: CASSAGTGRRRSSGNTIYF. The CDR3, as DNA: TGTGCCAGCAGCGCCGGGACAGGGAGAAGGAGAAGCTCTGGAAACACCATATATTTT.